Listed below are T cell receptor beta chains from one sample, sequenced in a study of CD8 T cells in Susac syndrome. TCRdb ran MiXCR on the immunoSEQ multiplex PCR reads and lists one entry per CDR3 protein. This table holds 200,000 to 250,000 distinct CDR3 sequences, approximately 95% found once. Sequenced input: CD4+ T cells from PBMCs. The receptors shown here come from a human donor with multiple sclerosis. Both conserved end residues are part of each CDR3. D genes are given only for firm matches. Some rows mark clone size as missing; the rest say once, few, many or name a class of expanded clone.

v_gene	d_gene	abundance	j_gene	CDR3nt	CDR3aa
TRBV29-1	TRBD2	.	TRBJ2-5	TGCAGCCCACGGAATGGACTAGCGGGGGAGACCCAGTACTTC	CSPRNGLAGETQYF
TRBV29-1	TRBD2	few	TRBJ2-5	TGCAGCGTTGTGGCGGGGGGCCAAGAGACCCAGTACTTC	CSVVAGGQETQYF
TRBV20-1	.	.	TRBJ2-5	TGCAGTGCTAGAAAGCCAGGACAAGAGACCCAGTACTTC	CSARKPGQETQYF
TRBV3-1	TRBD2	.	TRBJ2-7	TGTGCCAGCAGCCGAGCGACTAGCGTCGACGAGCAGTACTTC	CASSRATSVDEQYF
TRBV7-3	.	.	TRBJ2-2	TGTGCCAGCAGCCGTGACGTCTCCACCGGGGAGCTGTTTTTT	CASSRDVSTGELFF
TRBV18	.	.	TRBJ2-6	TGTGCCAGCTCAGATACAGGGAGCTGGGCCAACGTCCTGACTTTC	CASSDTGSWANVLTF
TRBV6-1	.	.	TRBJ1-1	TGTGCCAGCAGTGATCTACAGGGAGGATACACTGAAGCTTTCTTT	CASSDLQGGYTEAFF
TRBV30	.	.	TRBJ1-2	TGTGCCTGGAGTGTAAACCTCAACTATGGCTACACCTTC	CAWSVNLNYGYTF
TRBV29-1	.	.	TRBJ2-1	TGCAGCGCGGGTCCCTACAATGAGCAGTTCTTC	CSAGPYNEQFF
TRBV13	.	few	TRBJ2-3	TGTGCCAGCAGCTTATCAGATACGCAGTATTTT	CASSLSDTQYF
TRBV27	.	.	TRBJ2-1	TGTGCCAGCAGTCCGCCTGGGGGGGCCTCTGAGCAGTTCTTC	CASSPPGGASEQFF
TRBV5-1	.	.	TRBJ2-7	TGCGCCAGCAGCTTGTCGACAGAGCCCTACGAGCAGTACTTC	CASSLSTEPYEQYF
TRBV7-2	.	.	TRBJ1-4	TGTGCCAGCAGCTTAGACGCCGAAAGGGGAAAACTGTTTTTT	CASSLDAERGKLFF
TRBV7-9	TRBD1	.	TRBJ2-1	TGTGCCAGCAGCTCCGGACCGGGACAGGGGCCCAATGAGCAGTTCTTC	CASSSGPGQGPNEQFF
TRBV6-1	.	.	TRBJ1-6	TGTGCCAGCAGTGAACTTCGATGGAAGGGTTCACCCCTCCACTTT	CASSELRWKGSPLHF
TRBV20-1	.	.	TRBJ2-3	TGCAGTGCTAGTCCGGGACTGAGCACAGATACGCAGTATTTT	CSASPGLSTDTQYF
TRBV3-1	.	.	TRBJ1-2	TGTGCCAGCAGCCAAGTTAACAGGGCAGCGGGCTACACCTTC	CASSQVNRAAGYTF
TRBV12-3/TRBV12-4	TRBD1	.	TRBJ2-4	TGTGCCAGCAGTTTGGGGCAGGGGGTGAAAGAGGGAAACATTCAGTACTTC	CASSLGQGVKEGNIQYF
TRBV20-1	TRBD2	once	TRBJ2-3	TGCAGTGCTAGTTCTCTAGCGGAGTCTAGCACAGATACGCAGTATTTT	CSASSLAESSTDTQYF
TRBV25-1	TRBD2	.	TRBJ2-1	TGTGCCAGCAGTGGGGGGACTAGCGGGGGTGATGAGCAGTTCTTC	CASSGGTSGGDEQFF
TRBV29-1	.	.	TRBJ2-3	TGCAGCGTCAGCGACATGGGGAGAGGGACAGATACGCAGTATTTT	CSVSDMGRGTDTQYF
TRBV20-1	.	once	TRBJ1-2	TGCAGTGCTAGAGAGGGGTGGCAGGGCTACACCTTC	CSAREGWQGYTF
TRBV20-1	TRBD2	few	TRBJ2-3	TGCAGTGCTGGACTAGCGGGGGGGAAAGATACGCAGTATTTT	CSAGLAGGKDTQYF
TRBV12-3/TRBV12-4	TRBD1	.	TRBJ2-7	TGTGCCAGCAGTTTAGCGGGGGCGGGACAGGGTTCCTACGAGCAGTACTTC	CASSLAGAGQGSYEQYF
TRBV27	.	once	TRBJ2-3	TGTGCCAGCAGTTTGGCTTATCCGCCAGATACGCAGTATTTT	CASSLAYPPDTQYF
TRBV6-1	.	.	TRBJ1-2	TGTGCCAGCAGATTCGGCTATGGCTACACCTTC	CASRFGYGYTF
TRBV5-1	.	once	TRBJ1-3	TGCGCCAGCAGCTTGGGACAGAGGCCTGGAAACACCATATATTTT	CASSLGQRPGNTIYF
TRBV20-1	.	.	TRBJ2-4	TGCAGTGCTAGTTGGGAAGGTATAGCCAAAAACATTCAGTACTTC	CSASWEGIAKNIQYF
TRBV4-2	.	.	TRBJ1-4	TGTGCCAGCAGCCAGCAAGGGAGGACTGAAAAACTGTTTTTT	CASSQQGRTEKLFF
TRBV7-3	TRBD2	.	TRBJ2-5	TGTGCCAGCACCTCACTAGCGGGGGGACAAGAGACCCAGTACTTC	CASTSLAGGQETQYF
TRBV15	TRBD2	.	TRBJ2-4	TGTGCCACCAGCAGGAGGCGGGGGGCCAAAAACATTCAGTACTTC	CATSRRRGAKNIQYF
TRBV12-3/TRBV12-4	.	.	TRBJ1-1	TGTGCCAGCAGCCCGGGACTTCCGAACACTGAAGCTTTCTTT	CASSPGLPNTEAFF
TRBV3-1	.	.	TRBJ1-1	TGTGCCAGCAGCCATTCGAGGGGGGGGACTGAAGCTTTCTTT	CASSHSRGGTEAFF
TRBV18	.	.	TRBJ1-1	TGTGCCAGCTCACCCGGACCGGGAAACACTGAAGCTTTCTTT	CASSPGPGNTEAFF
TRBV29-1	.	.	TRBJ1-1	TGCAGCGTTGAAGATCGCCCAGGTCGATCACGACATGAAGCTTTCTTT	CSVEDRPGRSRHEAFF
TRBV29-1	TRBD1	.	TRBJ2-5	TGCAGCGTCGGCGACAGGGAAGAGACCCAGTACTTC	CSVGDREETQYF
TRBV19	TRBD2	.	TRBJ2-3	TGTGCCAGTAGGCCGGGACTACAGATTAGCACAGATACGCAGTATTTT	CASRPGLQISTDTQYF
TRBV4-2	TRBD1	.	TRBJ1-6	TGTGCCAGCAGCCCTCCGGGACAGGGGTATTCACCCCTCCACTTT	CASSPPGQGYSPLHF
TRBV10-2	.	.	TRBJ2-5	TGCGCCAGCTCCTTGATAGGGTACCAAGAGACCCAGTACTTC	CASSLIGYQETQYF
TRBV3-1	TRBD2	.	TRBJ2-5	TGTGCCAGCAGAAACGGACTAGCGGGGTACCAAGAGACCCAGTACTTC	CASRNGLAGYQETQYF
TRBV19	TRBD1	.	TRBJ1-2	TGTGCCAGTGCCCGGGACAGGGGAGGCGGCTACACCTTC	CASARDRGGGYTF
TRBV20-1	TRBD2	.	TRBJ2-5	TGCAGTGCTAGTCGGGTAGCGGGGGGTAGGGAGACCCAGTACTTC	CSASRVAGGRETQYF
TRBV20-1	TRBD1	.	TRBJ2-4	TGCAGTGCTAGAAGACAGGGGGCGCGCAAAAACATTCAGTACTTC	CSARRQGARKNIQYF
TRBV15	.	.	TRBJ1-4	TGTGCCACCAGCAGAGATGGAATACAGCTTAATGAAAAACTGTTTTTT	CATSRDGIQLNEKLFF
TRBV29-1	.	.	TRBJ1-3	TGCAGCGTTGAATTTTCGACCGGAAACACCATATATTTT	CSVEFSTGNTIYF
TRBV2	.	once	TRBJ2-6	TGTGCCAGCAGTGAACTTCGGACGCGGGGGGCCAACGTCCTGACTTTC	CASSELRTRGANVLTF
TRBV30	.	.	TRBJ1-1	TGTGCCAGTTGGGGATTTGAAGCTTTCTTT	CASWGFEAFF
TRBV12-5	.	.	TRBJ1-4	TGTGCTAGTGCCCTTAATGAAAAACTGTTTTTT	CASALNEKLFF
TRBV12-3/TRBV12-4	.	.	TRBJ2-3	TGTGCCAGCAATGATCGAACTAGGACAGATACGCAGTATTTT	CASNDRTRTDTQYF
TRBV5-1	.	.	TRBJ1-2	TGCGCCAGCAGCTTGGGGGCGTTGGACTATGGCTACACCTTC	CASSLGALDYGYTF
TRBV2	.	.	TRBJ2-4	TGTGCCAGCGGATCGACGGTAGCCAAAAACATTCAGTACTTC	CASGSTVAKNIQYF
TRBV27	TRBD1	.	TRBJ1-6	TGTGCCAGCAGTTCAGGGGGAGGAGGCTCACCCCTCCACTTT	CASSSGGGGSPLHF
TRBV12-3/TRBV12-4	TRBD1	.	TRBJ1-1	TGTGCCAGCAGTTTAGACAGGGGCAACACTGAAGCTTTCTTT	CASSLDRGNTEAFF
TRBV7-2	.	.	TRBJ1-4	TGTGCCAGCAGCTCCTCGGGGAGTTTGACCGAAAAACTGTTTTTT	CASSSSGSLTEKLFF